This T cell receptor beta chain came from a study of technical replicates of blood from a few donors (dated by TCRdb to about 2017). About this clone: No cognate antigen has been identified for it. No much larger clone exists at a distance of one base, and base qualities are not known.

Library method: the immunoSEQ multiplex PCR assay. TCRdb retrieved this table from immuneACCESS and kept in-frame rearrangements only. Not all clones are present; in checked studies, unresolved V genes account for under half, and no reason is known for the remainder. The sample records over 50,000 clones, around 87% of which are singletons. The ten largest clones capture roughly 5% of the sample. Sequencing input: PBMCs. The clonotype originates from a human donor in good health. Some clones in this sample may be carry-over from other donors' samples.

The nucleotide sequence reads TGTGCCAGCAGCTTAGGAATTCGCTGGGCAGACCAAGAGACCCAGTACTTC. This gives the protein CASSLGIRWADQETQYF. In this chain, TRBV7-6 is recombined with TRBJ2-5; the D gene assignment is ambiguous. The germline V gene supplies CDR1 SGHVS and CDR2 FNYEAQ. The junction shows trimming of 1 base on V and 0 bases on J, plus 15 bases between the germline ends. Including the terminal cysteine and phenylalanine, the CDR3 comprises 17 residues. Only the CDR3 part of the read is kept: 51 bases, read in frame from the first base.